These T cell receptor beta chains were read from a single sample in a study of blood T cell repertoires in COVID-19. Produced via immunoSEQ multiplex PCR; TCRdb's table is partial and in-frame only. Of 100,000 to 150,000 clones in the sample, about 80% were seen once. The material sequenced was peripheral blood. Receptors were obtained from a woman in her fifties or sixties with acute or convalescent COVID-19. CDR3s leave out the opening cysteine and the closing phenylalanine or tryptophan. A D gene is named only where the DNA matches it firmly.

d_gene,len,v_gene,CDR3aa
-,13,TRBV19,ASSIFRVRGQPQH
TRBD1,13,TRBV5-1,ASSLQGARAGELF
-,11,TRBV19,ASRDYSGNTIY
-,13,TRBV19,ASSMWGAGANVLT
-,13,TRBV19,ASSPPGDVNQPQH
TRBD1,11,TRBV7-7,ASSPDRDGEQF
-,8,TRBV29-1,SVRDREAF
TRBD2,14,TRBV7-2,ASSLRLAGGTDTQY
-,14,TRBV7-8,ASSLRGRVDTGELF
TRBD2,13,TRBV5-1,ASSFTSGTTDTQY
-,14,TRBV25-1,ASTSYFQGSDSPLH
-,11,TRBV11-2,ASRGQSNQPQH
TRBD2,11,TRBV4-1,ATRSGVINEQF
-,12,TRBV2,ASSRMGQNYGYT
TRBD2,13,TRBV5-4,ASSFPGGGRNEQY
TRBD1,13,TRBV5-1,ASSTGTGSGTEAF
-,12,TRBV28,ASSLRGFSNTIY
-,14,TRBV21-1,ASSKLQDRGDYGYT
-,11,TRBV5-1,ASSLSPLDGYT
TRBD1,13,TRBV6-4,ASSPTGGKSETQY
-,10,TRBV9,ASSVAGKQQY
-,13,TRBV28,ASGKPGQIKEKLF
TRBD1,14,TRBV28,ASSFNLGQGNTEAF
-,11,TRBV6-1,ASSEWVQGEAF
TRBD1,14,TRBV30,AWSPSDRGGGEKLF
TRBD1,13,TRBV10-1,ASSWDRGCNQPQH
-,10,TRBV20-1,SASATYNEQF
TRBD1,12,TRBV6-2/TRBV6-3,ASSYGTGTYGYT
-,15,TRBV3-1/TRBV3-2,ASSPNRGAAGANVLT
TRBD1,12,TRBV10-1,ASRGDRVQDTQY
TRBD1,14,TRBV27,ASSRDSAATNEKLF
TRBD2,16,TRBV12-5,ASGPGLAGGLLTDTQY
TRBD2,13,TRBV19,ASSLTSGGGYEQY
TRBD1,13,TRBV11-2,ASAAKTGDLYGYT
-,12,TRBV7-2,ASSLDQGNDEQF
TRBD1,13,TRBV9,ASSFSGTGATEAF
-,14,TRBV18,ASSSQALGLSYEQY
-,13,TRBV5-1,ASSLVGAPNEKLF
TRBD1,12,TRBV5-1,ASSLGQTNTEAF
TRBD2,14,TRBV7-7,ASSLGRGASTDTQY
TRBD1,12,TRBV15,ATSRSRTGYEQY
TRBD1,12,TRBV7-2,ASTVLQGADGYT